This T cell receptor beta chain was sequenced in a study of T-cell memory formation after mild COVID-19. Whole-study results and caveats: Some clones that responded turned up in pre-infection memory, which suggests that cross-reactive memory joined in. CD4/CD8 balance characterized clones contracting day 15 to 85, and CD4+ skew characterized later expanders.

TCR alpha and TCR beta cDNA libraries carrying sample barcodes and UMIs were produced by 5'RACE using constant-segment primers. TCRdb called the 5' RACE reads again in MiXCR, with one record for every CDR3 protein. The sample yields approximately 300,000 distinct CDR3 sequences, less than 9.5% seen once. Note on this clonotype: Its specificity is unknown.

This CDR3 is built from 12 residues. Germline CDR1 MNHEY, CDR2 SVGEGT. Trimming left V 5 bases short and J 3 bases short, with 7 bases between. The sequence was obtained from a young man who had mild COVID-19 (a few samples of this study predate the infection). Cell type and time point are not known. The sequenced material came from PBMCs or a T cell subset sorted from them (not recorded which). The genes are TRBV6-2 or TRBV6-3 and TRBJ1-2; D gene ambiguous. CDR3 nucleotide sequence: TGTGCCAGCAGTGACCAAGACTATGGCTACACCTTC. Its protein is CASSDQDYGYTF.